The rows below give T cell receptor beta chains drawn from one sample of a study of CD8 T cells in ankylosing spondylitis. TCRdb called the 5' RACE reads again in MiXCR, with one record for every CDR3 protein. Here the sample spans 250,000 to 400,000 distinct CDR3 sequences, under 14% being singletons. Sequences were obtained from blood, either unsorted or a sorted T cell fraction (not recorded which). These receptors were taken from a female donor with ankylosing spondylitis or in good health (not recorded which). Each CDR3 is given with its conserved first and last residue. D genes are given only for firm matches. A clone size is listed for some rows: how often the clone was seen (once, few, many), or a class if it is expanded.

16,TRBD2,TRBJ2-1,TRBV14,many,CASSQDTASGYNEQFF,TGTGCCAGCAGCCAAGATACGGCTAGCGGCTACAATGAGCAGTTCTTC
14,NA,TRBJ2-7,TRBV29-1,few,CSATSPQGQYEQYF,TGCAGCGCCACAAGCCCCCAGGGTCAGTACGAGCAGTACTTC
12,NA,TRBJ2-7,TRBV5-1,many,CASSLEPYEQYF,TGCGCCAGCAGCTTGGAACCTTACGAGCAGTACTTC
16,NA,TRBJ1-6,TRBV20-1,NA,CSARDPQSLYNSPLHF,TGCAGTGCTAGAGATCCCCAAAGCCTCTATAATTCACCCCTCCACTTT
15,NA,TRBJ2-3,TRBV11-2,many,CASSFPGPGTDTQYF,TGTGCCAGCAGCTTCCCTGGCCCCGGCACAGATACGCAGTATTTT
17,TRBD1,TRBJ1-6,TRBV7-2,NA,CASSPPPGQGANSPLHF,TGTGCCAGCAGCCCCCCTCCCGGACAGGGGGCGAATTCACCCCTCCACTTT
17,NA,TRBJ1-4,TRBV12-3/TRBV12-4,many,CASSLEGRGRHSEKLFF,TGTGCCAGCAGTTTGGAGGGCCGGGGTAGGCATTCCGAAAAACTGTTTTTT
15,NA,TRBJ2-7,TRBV9,many,CASSVGAGPNYEQYF,TGTGCCAGCAGCGTAGGAGCAGGACCCAACTACGAGCAGTACTTC
17,TRBD2,TRBJ2-1,TRBV5-6,few,CASSLDMGLANYNEQFF,TGTGCCAGCAGCTTGGATATGGGACTAGCGAACTACAATGAGCAGTTCTTC
14,TRBD1,TRBJ1-2,TRBV20-1,NA,CSAGGDRGGYGYTF,TGCAGTGCGGGGGGGGACAGGGGTGGCTATGGCTACACCTTC
13,NA,TRBJ2-7,TRBV24-1,many,CATSGTGAYEQYF,TGTGCCACTTCCGGGACTGGAGCCTACGAGCAGTACTTC
14,TRBD2,TRBJ2-1,TRBV12-3/TRBV12-4,NA,CASSRLARNNEQFF,TGTGCCAGCAGTAGACTAGCGCGAAACAATGAGCAGTTCTTC
13,NA,TRBJ2-5,TRBV10-3,many,CAISNGVQETQYF,TGTGCCATCAGCAACGGGGTACAAGAGACCCAGTACTTC
15,NA,TRBJ2-7,TRBV12-3/TRBV12-4,few,CASSFGRGGLDEQYF,TGTGCCAGCAGTTTTGGCAGAGGGGGTCTCGACGAGCAGTACTTC
15,TRBD2,TRBJ2-7,TRBV11-2,NA,CASSSSTSGVYEQYF,TGTGCCAGCAGCTCCTCGACTAGCGGGGTCTACGAGCAGTACTTC
12,NA,TRBJ1-1,TRBV2,many,CASSERGTEAFF,TGTGCCAGCAGTGAACGGGGCACTGAAGCTTTCTTT
18,TRBD2,TRBJ2-1,TRBV6-2/TRBV6-3,few,CASTEPPPGLVLASEQFF,TGTGCCAGCACCGAACCCCCCCCGGGACTAGTGTTGGCTAGTGAGCAGTTCTTC
16,TRBD2,TRBJ2-1,TRBV27,NA,CASSRRTSGGYNEQFF,TGTGCCAGCAGCCGACGGACTAGCGGGGGGTACAATGAGCAGTTCTTC
13,NA,TRBJ2-1,TRBV5-6,many,CASSARGRNEQFF,TGTGCCAGCAGCGCACGGGGACGCAATGAGCAGTTCTTC
11,NA,TRBJ2-1,TRBV20-1,many,CSAENTNEQFF,TGCAGTGCCGAGAACACCAATGAGCAGTTCTTC
15,NA,TRBJ1-4,TRBV5-1,NA,CASSLEGSTNEKLFF,TGCGCCAGCAGCTTGGAAGGGTCAACTAATGAAAAACTGTTTTTT
14,TRBD2,TRBJ2-1,TRBV5-1,many,CASKSGREYNEQFF,TGCGCCAGCAAGAGCGGGAGAGAATACAATGAGCAGTTCTTC
13,NA,TRBJ2-7,TRBV20-1,many,CSASRGIGDEQYF,TGCAGTGCAAGTAGGGGGATTGGGGACGAGCAGTACTTC
14,NA,TRBJ1-3,TRBV5-1,few,CASSVSESGNTIYF,TGCGCCAGCAGCGTATCGGAGTCTGGAAACACCATATATTTT
15,NA,TRBJ2-7,TRBV20-1,many,CSARRLASFTYEQYF,TGCAGTGCTAGAAGGTTAGCGTCCTTCACATACGAGCAGTACTTC
13,NA,TRBJ1-1,TRBV12-3/TRBV12-4,NA,CASSFSRDTEAFF,TGTGCCAGCAGTTTTTCCAGGGACACTGAAGCTTTCTTT
14,NA,TRBJ2-4,TRBV19,NA,CASSSQAGGDIQYF,TGTGCCAGTAGTTCCCAGGCCGGTGGGGACATTCAGTACTTC
19,NA,TRBJ1-2,TRBV20-1,few,CCARDLASHSILRGYGYTF,TGCTGTGCTAGAGATCTAGCCTCCCACTCAATCCTGAGGGGCTATGGCTACACCTTC
15,NA,TRBJ2-1,TRBV20-1,NA,CSARVTTSLYNEQFF,TGCAGTGCTAGAGTCACGACTAGTCTCTACAATGAGCAGTTCTTC
15,NA,TRBJ1-1,TRBV20-1,many,CSASPLTETYTEAFF,TGCAGTGCTAGCCCTTTAACAGAAACCTACACTGAAGCTTTCTTT
15,TRBD2,TRBJ2-7,TRBV5-1,many,CASSLSSGGSYEQYF,TGCGCCAGCAGCTTGTCCTCGGGAGGATCCTACGAGCAGTACTTC
14,NA,TRBJ2-2,TRBV12-3/TRBV12-4,many,CASRERGATGELFF,TGTGCCAGCAGAGAAAGGGGAGCCACCGGGGAGCTGTTTTTT
12,NA,TRBJ1-6,TRBV20-1,NA,CSARSPGSPLHF,TGCAGTGCTAGATCCCCGGGGTCACCCCTCCACTTT
13,NA,TRBJ1-2,TRBV5-1,many,CASSLASGGGYTF,TGCGCCAGCAGCTTGGCTTCGGGTGGTGGCTACACCTTC
16,TRBD1,TRBJ1-2,TRBV4-1,many,CASSPTPGGNNYGYTF,TGCGCCAGCAGCCCTACACCAGGGGGCAATAACTATGGCTACACCTTC
15,TRBD2,TRBJ2-5,TRBV12-3/TRBV12-4,NA,CASSLGGRVGETQYF,TGTGCCAGCAGTTTAGGAGGGAGGGTCGGAGAGACCCAGTACTTC
16,NA,TRBJ2-3,TRBV4-1,many,CASSQDLGLARDTQYF,TGCGCCAGCAGCCAAGATCTCGGACTCGCCAGGGATACGCAGTATTTT
14,NA,TRBJ2-5,TRBV7-2,few,CASSSRELRETQYF,TGTGCCAGCAGCTCTAGGGAGCTTCGAGAGACCCAGTACTTC
16,NA,TRBJ1-6,TRBV28,many,CASRFRDLSGNSPLHF,TGTGCCAGCAGATTCCGGGACCTCTCCGGCAATTCACCCCTCCACTTT
16,NA,TRBJ2-1,TRBV7-3,many,CASSSLGRTENNEQFF,TGTGCCAGCAGCTCCCTTGGGAGGACAGAGAACAATGAGCAGTTCTTC
13,NA,TRBJ2-3,TRBV7-2,NA,CASSFGATDTQYF,TGTGCCAGCAGCTTCGGGGCCACAGATACGCAGTATTTT
14,TRBD1,TRBJ1-1,TRBV5-1,many,CASSPQGVNTEAFF,TGCGCCAGCAGCCCTCAGGGGGTGAACACTGAAGCTTTCTTT
15,TRBD1,TRBJ1-4,TRBV20-1,many,CSAGNRGLKNEKLFF,TGCAGTGCTGGAAACAGGGGTTTGAAAAATGAAAAACTGTTTTTT
12,NA,TRBJ2-5,TRBV12-3/TRBV12-4,NA,CASRFSDGTQYF,TGTGCCAGCAGATTTTCCGACGGGACCCAGTACTTC
16,TRBD1,TRBJ1-5,TRBV5-5,NA,CASSPTGDVSNQPQHF,TGTGCCAGCAGCCCTACAGGGGACGTTAGCAATCAGCCCCAGCATTTT
14,NA,TRBJ1-5,TRBV18,many,CASSPSRGDQPQHF,TGTGCCAGCTCACCGTCCAGGGGCGATCAGCCCCAGCATTTT
14,NA,TRBJ1-5,TRBV29-1,many,CSVGGAGTNQPQHF,TGCAGCGTTGGAGGCGCAGGGACCAATCAGCCCCAGCATTTT
10,NA,TRBJ1-1,TRBV29-1,many,CSGMNTEAFF,TGCAGTGGCATGAACACTGAAGCTTTCTTT
16,TRBD1,TRBJ2-7,TRBV7-8,NA,CASSSRSGQGFYEQYF,TGTGCCAGCAGCTCCCGTTCGGGACAGGGATTCTACGAGCAGTACTTC
16,TRBD2,TRBJ2-1,TRBV5-1,many,CASSLASGGTYNEQFF,TGCGCCAGCAGCTTGGCTAGCGGGGGAACCTACAATGAGCAGTTCTTC
13,NA,TRBJ2-2,TRBV10-1,many,CASKERATGELFF,TGCGCCAGCAAAGAAAGGGCTACCGGGGAGCTGTTTTTT